This T cell receptor beta chain was obtained from a study of cytomegalovirus exposure and HLA in healthy donors. The primer mix had 60 Vbeta and 13 Jbeta primers. Profiled with immunoSEQ multiplex PCR; TCRdb holds only in-frame clones, not every one. This table has fewer than 120,000 clones, around 88% appearing once. CDR3 size: 15 residues. The V end was cut by 0 bases, the J end by 7 bases, with 12 bases between. Germline CDR1 reads LNHDA; CDR2 reads SQIVND (reference sequence). Study results and limitations: One cluster of highly shared sequence variants probably arose as a sequencing artifact.

Turning to this clone: Its cognate antigen is unknown.

Material: PBMCs. The chain couples TRBV19 to TRBJ2-2, with D possibly TRBD1 on 6 matching bases. This clonotype was obtained from a man aged 35 to 55 in good health and CMV-seronegative. CDR3 bases: TGTGCCAGTAGTATAGATTTACACAGGGTCGGGGAGCTGTTTTTT. Protein product: CASSIDLHRVGELFF.